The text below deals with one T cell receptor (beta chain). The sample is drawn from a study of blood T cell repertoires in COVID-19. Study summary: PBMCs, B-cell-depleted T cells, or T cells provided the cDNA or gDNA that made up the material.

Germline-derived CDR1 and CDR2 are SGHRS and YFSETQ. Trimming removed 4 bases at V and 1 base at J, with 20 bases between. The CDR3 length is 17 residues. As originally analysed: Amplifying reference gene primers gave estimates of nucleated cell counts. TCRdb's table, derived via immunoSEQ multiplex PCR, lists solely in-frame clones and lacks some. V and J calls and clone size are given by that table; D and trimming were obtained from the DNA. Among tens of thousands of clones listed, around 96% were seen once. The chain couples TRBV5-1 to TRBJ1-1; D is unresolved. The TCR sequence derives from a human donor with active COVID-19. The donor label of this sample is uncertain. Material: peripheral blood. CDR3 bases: TGCGCCAGCAGCCCGATACCACGGGGATTGGGGAACACTGAAGCTTTCTTT. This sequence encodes CASSPIPRGLGNTEAFF.